These 2 T cell receptor beta chains share one sample of origin, sequenced in a study of shared clonotypes between healthy human individuals. Naive CD8 cells lacked CD45RO and underwent positive selection for CCR7, leaving out terminally differentiated effector memory CD45RA+ cells. Repertoires were generated with immunoSEQ multiplex PCR, while TCRdb's copy carries only in-frame clones and drops some. Here the sample spans about 2.1 million clones, just under 95% being singletons. Sequencing used naive CD8+ T cells from PBMCs. The receptors originated from a man aged 18-30 years in good health. Some clones in this sample may be carry-over from other donors' samples.

This chain uses TRBV10-1 with TRBJ2-3; 13 positions match TRBD2. J was trimmed by 2 bases and V by 10 bases; bases with no gene match: 15. This CDR3 is 18 amino acids long. Looked up from germline, CDR1 is WNHNN and CDR2 is SYGVQD (reference sequence). The CDR3 DNA follows: TGCGCCAACCCGCCCGGACTAGCGGGAGAAGGGAACACAGATACGCAGTATTTT. It translates to CANPPGLAGEGNTDTQYF.

J is TRBJ2-7 and V is TRBV11-2; D might be TRBD2 (5 bases). The CDR3 loop spans 13 amino acids. The germline CDR1 and CDR2 sequences are SGHAT and FQNNGV. Trimming stripped 0 bases from V and 5 bases from J, with 8 bases between. The CDR3, as DNA: TGTGCCAGCAGCTTAGAAGCGGTCCACGAGCAGTACTTC. It is translated as CASSLEAVHEQYF.